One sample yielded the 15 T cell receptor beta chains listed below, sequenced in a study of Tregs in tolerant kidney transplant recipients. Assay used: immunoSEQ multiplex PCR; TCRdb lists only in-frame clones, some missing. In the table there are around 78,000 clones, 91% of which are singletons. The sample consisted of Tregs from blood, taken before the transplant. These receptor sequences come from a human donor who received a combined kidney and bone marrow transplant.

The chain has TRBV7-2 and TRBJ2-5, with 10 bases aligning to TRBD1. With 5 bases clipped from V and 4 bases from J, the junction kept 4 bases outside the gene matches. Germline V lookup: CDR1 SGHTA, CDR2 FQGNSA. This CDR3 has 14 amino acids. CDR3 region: CASSPDRGRETQYF. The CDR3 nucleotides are TGTGCCAGCAGCCCCGACAGGGGGCGAGAGACCCAGTACTTC. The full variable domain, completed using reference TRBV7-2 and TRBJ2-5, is GAGVSQSPSNKVTEKGKDVELRCDPISGHTALYWYRQSLGQGLEFLIYFQGNSAPDKSGLPSDRFSAERTGGSVSTLTIQRTQQEDSAVYLCASSPDRGRETQYFGPGTRLLVL.

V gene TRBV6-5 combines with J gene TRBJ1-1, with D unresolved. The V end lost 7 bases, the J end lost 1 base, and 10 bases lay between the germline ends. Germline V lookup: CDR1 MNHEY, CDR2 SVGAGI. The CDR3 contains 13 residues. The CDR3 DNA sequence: TGTGCCAGCACTCACCTGCGGAACACTGAAGCTTTCTTT. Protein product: CASTHLRNTEAFF.

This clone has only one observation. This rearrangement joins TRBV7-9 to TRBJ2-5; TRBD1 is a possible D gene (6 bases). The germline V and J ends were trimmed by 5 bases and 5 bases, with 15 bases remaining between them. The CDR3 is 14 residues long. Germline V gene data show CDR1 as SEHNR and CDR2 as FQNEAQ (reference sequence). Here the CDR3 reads CASSPRSGVETQYF. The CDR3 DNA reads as TGTGCCAGCAGCCCCCGTTCAGGGGTCGAGACCCAGTACTTC.

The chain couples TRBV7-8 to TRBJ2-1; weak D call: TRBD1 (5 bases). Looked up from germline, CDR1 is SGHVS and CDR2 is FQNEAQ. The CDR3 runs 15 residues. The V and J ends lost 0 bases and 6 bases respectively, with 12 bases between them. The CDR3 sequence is CASSLAGAASNEQFF. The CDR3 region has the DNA TGTGCCAGCAGCTTAGCAGGGGCCGCATCCAATGAGCAGTTCTTC. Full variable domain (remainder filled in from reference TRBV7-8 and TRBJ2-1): GAGVSQSPRYKVAKRGQDVALRCDPISGHVSLFWYQQALGQGPEFLTYFQNEAQLDKSGLPSDRFFAERPEGSVSTLKIQRTQQEDSAVYLCASSLAGAASNEQFFGPGTRLTVL.

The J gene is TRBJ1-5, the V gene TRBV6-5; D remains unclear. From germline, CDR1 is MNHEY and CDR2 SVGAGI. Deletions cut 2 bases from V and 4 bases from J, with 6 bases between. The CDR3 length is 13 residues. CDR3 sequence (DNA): TGTGCCAGCAGTTACAGAGAGAATCAGCCCCAGCATTTT. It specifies CASSYRENQPQHF.

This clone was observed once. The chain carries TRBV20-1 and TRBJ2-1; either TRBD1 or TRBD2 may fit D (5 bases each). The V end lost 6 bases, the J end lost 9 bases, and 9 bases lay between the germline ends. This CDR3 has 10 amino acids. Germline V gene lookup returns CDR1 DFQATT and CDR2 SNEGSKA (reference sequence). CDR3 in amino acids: CSATGGEQFF. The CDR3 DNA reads TGCAGTGCAACAGGAGGTGAGCAGTTCTTC.

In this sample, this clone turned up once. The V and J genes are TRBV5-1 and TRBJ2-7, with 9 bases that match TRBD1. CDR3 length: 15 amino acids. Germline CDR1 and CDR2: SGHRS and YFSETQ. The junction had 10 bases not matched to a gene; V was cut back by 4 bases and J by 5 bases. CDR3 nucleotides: TGCGCCAGCAGCACGGAGACAGGGGGGTTGAACGAGCAGTACTTC. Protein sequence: CASSTETGGLNEQYF.

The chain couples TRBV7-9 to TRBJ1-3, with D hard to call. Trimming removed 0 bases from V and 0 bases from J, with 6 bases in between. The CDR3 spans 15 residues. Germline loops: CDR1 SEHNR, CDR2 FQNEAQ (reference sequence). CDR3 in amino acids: CASSLAGYSGNTIYF. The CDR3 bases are TGTGCCAGCAGCTTAGCGGGGTACTCTGGAAACACCATATATTTT.

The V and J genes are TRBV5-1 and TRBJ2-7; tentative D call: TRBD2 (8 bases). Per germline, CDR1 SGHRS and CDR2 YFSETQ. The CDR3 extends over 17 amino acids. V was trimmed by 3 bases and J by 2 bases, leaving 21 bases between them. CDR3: CASSWGGGGGRPYEQYF. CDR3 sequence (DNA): TGCGCCAGCAGCTGGGGCGGAGGGGGCGGGAGGCCCTACGAGCAGTACTTC.

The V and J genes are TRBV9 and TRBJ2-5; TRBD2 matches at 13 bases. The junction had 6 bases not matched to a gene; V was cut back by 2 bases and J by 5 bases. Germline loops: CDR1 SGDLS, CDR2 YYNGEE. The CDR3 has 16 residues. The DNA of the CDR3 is TGTGCCAGCAGCGTGGGACTAGCGGGATATTCGGAGACCCAGTACTTC. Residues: CASSVGLAGYSETQYF.

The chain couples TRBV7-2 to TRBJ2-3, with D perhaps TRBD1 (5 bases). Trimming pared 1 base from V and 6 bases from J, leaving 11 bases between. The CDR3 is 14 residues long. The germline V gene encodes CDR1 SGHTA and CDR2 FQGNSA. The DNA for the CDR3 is TGTGCCAGCAGCTTAGAAGGGGCTTGGGATACGCAGTATTTT. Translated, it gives CASSLEGAWDTQYF.

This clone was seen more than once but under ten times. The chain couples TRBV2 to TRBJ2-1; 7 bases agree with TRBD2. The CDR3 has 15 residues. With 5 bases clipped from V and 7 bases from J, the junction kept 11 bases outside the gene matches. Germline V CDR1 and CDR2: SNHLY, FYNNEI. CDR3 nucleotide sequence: TGTGCCAGCAGTTTGGCGGGAGTAGAAGTAAATGAGCAGTTCTTC. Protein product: CASSLAGVEVNEQFF. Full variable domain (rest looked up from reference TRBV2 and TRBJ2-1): EPEVTQTPSHQVTQMGQEVILRCVPISNHLYFYWYRQILGQKVEFLVSFYNNEISEKSEIFDDQFSVERPDGSNFTLKIRSTKLEDSAMYFCASSLAGVEVNEQFFGPGTRLTVL.

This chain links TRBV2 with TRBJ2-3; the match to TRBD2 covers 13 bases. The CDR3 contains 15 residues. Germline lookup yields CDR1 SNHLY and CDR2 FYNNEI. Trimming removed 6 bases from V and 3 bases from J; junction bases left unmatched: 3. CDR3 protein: CASRRTSGRTDTQYF. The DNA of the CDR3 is TGTGCCAGCAGGCGGACTAGCGGGAGAACAGATACGCAGTATTTT.

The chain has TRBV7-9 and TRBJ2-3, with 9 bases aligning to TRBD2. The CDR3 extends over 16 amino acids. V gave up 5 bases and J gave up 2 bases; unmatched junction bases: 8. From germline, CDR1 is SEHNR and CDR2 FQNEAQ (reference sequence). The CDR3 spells CASSAGTSLATDTQYF. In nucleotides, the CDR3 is TGTGCCAGCAGCGCGGGGACTAGCTTAGCCACAGATACGCAGTATTTT.

CDR3 DNA: TGTGCCAGCAGTTTATCGTGGGGGCGGGATAATTCACCCCTCCACTTT. Protein sequence: CASSLSWGRDNSPLHF. The gene calls are TRBV27 and TRBJ1-6; the D gene is possibly TRBD1 (6 bases). CDR1 and CDR2 from the germline V gene are MNHEY and SMNVEV (reference sequence). CDR3 size: 16 residues. Trimming took off 0 bases at V and 5 bases at J, with 11 bases between the two ends.